The rows below give T cell receptor beta chains drawn from one sample of a study of regulatory T cells in long-lasting Graves disease. TCRdb recomputed calls from the multiplex PCR reads with MiXCR, one row per CDR3 protein. This repertoire shows 600,000 to 800,000 distinct CDR3 sequences, 25% to 35% found once; its top ten account for around 42%. The specimen was peripheral blood mononuclear cells (PBMCs), collected when the disease was refractory, from a patient treated with antithyroid drugs. Source of these receptors: a female donor with Graves disease. The CDR3 runs from the conserved cysteine through the conserved F or W. D genes are given only for firm matches. Only part of the rows carry a size: once, few, many, or a class if the clone is expanded.

v_gene: TRBV11-2; d_gene: TRBD1; j_gene: TRBJ1-1; abundance: -; CDR3nt: TGTGCCAGCAGCAAGGGACAGGGGATCATGAACACTGAAGCTTTCTTT; CDR3aa: CASSKGQGIMNTEAFF
v_gene: TRBV30; d_gene: -; j_gene: TRBJ1-3; abundance: -; CDR3nt: TGTGCCTGGGAACGTGCTGGAAACACCATATATTTT; CDR3aa: CAWERAGNTIYF
v_gene: TRBV20-1; d_gene: TRBD1; j_gene: TRBJ2-2; abundance: -; CDR3nt: TGCAGTGCCATGCACCAAGGACAGGGGCGGACTTGGAACACCGGGGAGCTGTTTTTT; CDR3aa: CSAMHQGQGRTWNTGELFF
v_gene: TRBV15; d_gene: -; j_gene: TRBJ1-4; abundance: -; CDR3nt: TGTGCCACCAGCAGAGATTCCCCAGGGAGGGAAAAACTGTTTTTT; CDR3aa: CATSRDSPGREKLFF
v_gene: TRBV11-2; d_gene: TRBD2; j_gene: TRBJ2-2; abundance: -; CDR3nt: TGTGCCAGCAGCCGACTAGCGGGAGAAACCGGGGAGCTGTTTTTT; CDR3aa: CASSRLAGETGELFF
v_gene: TRBV12-3/TRBV12-4; d_gene: -; j_gene: TRBJ2-7; abundance: few; CDR3nt: TGTGCCAGCAGTTGGGCCTACGAGCAGTACTTC; CDR3aa: CASSWAYEQYF
v_gene: TRBV4-1; d_gene: -; j_gene: TRBJ1-2; abundance: few; CDR3nt: TGCGCCAGCAGCCAAGGTCCGACACCCAACTATGGCTACACCTTC; CDR3aa: CASSQGPTPNYGYTF
v_gene: TRBV3-1; d_gene: -; j_gene: TRBJ1-1; abundance: -; CDR3nt: TGTGCCAGCAGCCAATCCCCAGGGTTCACTGAAGCTTTCTTT; CDR3aa: CASSQSPGFTEAFF
v_gene: TRBV20-1; d_gene: -; j_gene: TRBJ2-4; abundance: -; CDR3nt: TGCAGTGCCAACAGGGTCGCAAACATTCAGTACTTC; CDR3aa: CSANRVANIQYF
v_gene: TRBV19; d_gene: -; j_gene: TRBJ1-2; abundance: -; CDR3nt: TGTGCCAGTACCGTCAACCTATCGCCCCTATCCTATGGCTACACCTTC; CDR3aa: CASTVNLSPLSYGYTF
v_gene: TRBV28; d_gene: -; j_gene: TRBJ1-1; abundance: few; CDR3nt: TGTGCCAGCAGCCAAGATATTCGGGGTAACACTGAAGCTTTCTTT; CDR3aa: CASSQDIRGNTEAFF
v_gene: TRBV6-1; d_gene: TRBD1; j_gene: TRBJ1-1; abundance: many; CDR3nt: TGTGCCAGCAAGAGGACAGGGAGAAACACTGAAGCTTTCTTT; CDR3aa: CASKRTGRNTEAFF
v_gene: TRBV12-3/TRBV12-4; d_gene: -; j_gene: TRBJ1-1; abundance: many; CDR3nt: TGTGCCAGCAGTCAACATACCACTGAAGCTTTCTTT; CDR3aa: CASSQHTTEAFF
v_gene: TRBV2; d_gene: TRBD2; j_gene: TRBJ2-7; abundance: few; CDR3nt: TGTGCCAGCCCGCGACTAGCGGACTCCTACGAGCAGTACTTC; CDR3aa: CASPRLADSYEQYF
v_gene: TRBV19; d_gene: -; j_gene: TRBJ1-1; abundance: -; CDR3nt: TGTGCCAGTAGTTCCGATAAGGGACCGGTAACTGAAGCTTTCTTT; CDR3aa: CASSSDKGPVTEAFF
v_gene: TRBV24-1; d_gene: -; j_gene: TRBJ1-4; abundance: few; CDR3nt: TGTGCCACCAGTGATCCCATGGACAGACAAAATGAAAAACTGTTTTTT; CDR3aa: CATSDPMDRQNEKLFF
v_gene: TRBV3-1; d_gene: TRBD2; j_gene: TRBJ2-3; abundance: -; CDR3nt: TGTGCCAGCGGGAATCTAGCGGTTCCGCAGTATTTT; CDR3aa: CASGNLAVPQYF
v_gene: TRBV20-1; d_gene: -; j_gene: TRBJ1-6; abundance: many; CDR3nt: TGCAGTGCTAGAGAAGGTGCAGGGAACTATTCACCCCTCCACTTT; CDR3aa: CSAREGAGNYSPLHF
v_gene: TRBV19; d_gene: -; j_gene: TRBJ1-2; abundance: -; CDR3nt: TGTGCCAGTAGTATAGCCGGCTATGGCTACACCTTC; CDR3aa: CASSIAGYGYTF
v_gene: TRBV10-1; d_gene: -; j_gene: TRBJ2-2; abundance: many; CDR3nt: TGCGCCAGCAGTGAGGAGAGAAACACCGGGGAGCTGTTTTTT; CDR3aa: CASSEERNTGELFF
v_gene: TRBV12-3/TRBV12-4; d_gene: -; j_gene: TRBJ1-1; abundance: -; CDR3nt: TGTGCCAGCAGAGGGACGATGGGGAACACTGAAGCTTTCTTT; CDR3aa: CASRGTMGNTEAFF
v_gene: TRBV11-2; d_gene: TRBD2; j_gene: TRBJ2-7; abundance: many; CDR3nt: TGTGCCAGCAGCGGACTAGCGCTTTCTAACGAGCAGTACTTC; CDR3aa: CASSGLALSNEQYF
v_gene: TRBV3-1; d_gene: -; j_gene: TRBJ1-4; abundance: -; CDR3nt: TGTGCCAGCAGCCAAGACTGGGGAGAAAAACTGTTTTTT; CDR3aa: CASSQDWGEKLFF
v_gene: TRBV6-1; d_gene: TRBD1; j_gene: TRBJ2-7; abundance: many; CDR3nt: TGTGCCAGCAGTGGACGGACAGGGGGCTCCTACGAGCAGTACTTC; CDR3aa: CASSGRTGGSYEQYF
v_gene: TRBV9; d_gene: TRBD2; j_gene: TRBJ2-1; abundance: -; CDR3nt: TGTGCCAGCAGCGTAGAGATGGGGACTAGCGGGATGATGGACTACAATGAGCAGTTCTTC; CDR3aa: CASSVEMGTSGMMDYNEQFF
v_gene: TRBV29-1; d_gene: -; j_gene: TRBJ1-1; abundance: -; CDR3nt: TGCAGCGTTGTTACGACAGTAAACACTGAAGCTTTCTTT; CDR3aa: CSVVTTVNTEAFF
v_gene: TRBV20-1; d_gene: TRBD1; j_gene: TRBJ1-5; abundance: few; CDR3nt: TGCAGTGCCCCCGGACAGGGTGGGTTAGGCAATCAGCCCCAGCATTTT; CDR3aa: CSAPGQGGLGNQPQHF
v_gene: TRBV11-2; d_gene: TRBD1; j_gene: TRBJ2-7; abundance: many; CDR3nt: TGTGCCAGCAGCATGGACAGGGTTAGCTACGAGCAGTACTTC; CDR3aa: CASSMDRVSYEQYF
v_gene: TRBV29-1; d_gene: TRBD1; j_gene: TRBJ2-5; abundance: -; CDR3nt: TGCAGCGTTGAAGATAAGGCAGGGGGCGAGGAGACCCAGTACTTC; CDR3aa: CSVEDKAGGEETQYF
v_gene: TRBV3-1; d_gene: TRBD1; j_gene: TRBJ2-5; abundance: -; CDR3nt: TGTGCCAGCAGCCTATTGACAGGGGGCTGGGGTAAGACCCAGTACTTC; CDR3aa: CASSLLTGGWGKTQYF
v_gene: TRBV5-1; d_gene: -; j_gene: TRBJ2-7; abundance: -; CDR3nt: TGCGCCAGCAGCTTGGGAGACCGGGACGGCTCCTACGAGCAGTACTTC; CDR3aa: CASSLGDRDGSYEQYF
v_gene: TRBV9; d_gene: -; j_gene: TRBJ1-2; abundance: -; CDR3nt: TGTGCCAGCAGCGGCACAGGGAATAGTGACGGCTACACCTTC; CDR3aa: CASSGTGNSDGYTF
v_gene: TRBV20-1; d_gene: -; j_gene: TRBJ1-2; abundance: few; CDR3nt: TGCAGTGCCTACCGGGACCAGCACACCTTC; CDR3aa: CSAYRDQHTF
v_gene: TRBV12-3/TRBV12-4; d_gene: -; j_gene: TRBJ1-1; abundance: many; CDR3nt: TGTGCCAGCCAGGACGGGAACACTGAAGCTTTCTTT; CDR3aa: CASQDGNTEAFF
v_gene: TRBV6-1; d_gene: TRBD1; j_gene: TRBJ2-7; abundance: -; CDR3nt: TGTGCCAGCAGTGAAGCGCCCCCGGGACAGGCGACCTACGAGCAGTACTTC; CDR3aa: CASSEAPPGQATYEQYF
v_gene: TRBV12-3/TRBV12-4; d_gene: -; j_gene: TRBJ2-7; abundance: many; CDR3nt: TGTGCCAGCAGTTTGGGGCAGGTCTACGAGCAGTACTTC; CDR3aa: CASSLGQVYEQYF